Listed here are 31 T cell receptor beta chains from one sample, sequenced in a study of T cell responses to AZD1222 COVID-19 vaccine. Sequencing used immunoSEQ multiplex PCR; TCRdb keeps in-frame clones, though not all of them. The data contain some 120,000 clones, 80% to 90% of them singletons. Sequencing was performed on peripheral blood, taken on day 0 of AZD1222 vaccination. These receptors were obtained from an adult in good health.

The chain carries TRBV11-1 and TRBJ2-1; 8 nucleotides align to TRBD2. CDR3 length equals 13 residues. Germline lookup yields CDR1 SGHAT and CDR2 FQDESV (reference sequence). V dropped 3 bases and J dropped 11; count of bases not matched to a gene: 6. The CDR3 region is CASSLERGTKQFF. The CDR3 nucleotides are TGTGCCAGCAGCTTGGAGCGGGGGACGAAGCAGTTCTTC.

The V and J genes are TRBV4-3 and TRBJ1-1, with a weak D call TRBD1 (5 bases). This CDR3 region has 15 residues. The V gene's germline CDR1 is LGHNA and CDR2 YSLEER. Between the trimmed V and J ends, which lost 1 base and 7 bases, there was a span of 16 bases. For the CDR3, the DNA is TGCGCCAGCAGCCAAGTTCTCAGACGGGGCAGTGAAGCTTTCTTT. Its translation is CASSQVLRRGSEAFF.

This chain joins TRBV2 and TRBJ2-1; perhaps D is TRBD1 or TRBD2 (5 bases each). Trimming left V 10 bases short and J 5 bases short, with 15 bases between. The CDR3 is made up of 13 amino acids. Germline V gene sequence: CDR1 SNHLY, CDR2 FYNNEI. The CDR3 nucleotides are TGTGCCATCGATCCGGGACGGGACAATGAGCAGTTCTTC. Translating gives CAIDPGRDNEQFF.

The chain is built from TRBV6-5 and TRBJ2-7, with D possibly being TRBD1 (5 bases). The CDR3 runs to 16 residues. The ends were cut back, 0 bases at V and 1 base at J, with 13 bases in the middle. In germline, CDR1 is MNHEY, CDR2 SVGAGI. As DNA, the CDR3 is TGTGCCAGCAGTTACTCGTCTAGTCGGACATCCTACGAGCAGTACTTC. Amino acid sequence: CASSYSSSRTSYEQYF.

This chain joins TRBV20-1 and TRBJ2-1, with a weak D call TRBD2 (5 bases). The CDR3 consists of 11 residues. V gave up 3 bases and J gave up 7 bases, with 7 bases separating them. Germline-derived CDR1 and CDR2 are DFQATT and SNEGSKA (reference sequence). This CDR3 reads CSASGENEQFF. Written as DNA, the CDR3 is TGCAGTGCTAGCGGGGAAAATGAGCAGTTCTTC.

The V and J genes are TRBV19 and TRBJ1-3; no firm D call. Germline CDR1 reads LNHDA; CDR2 reads SQIVND (reference sequence). The CDR3 is 14 amino acids. V was shortened by 2 bases and J by 4 bases, with 9 bases between the two germline ends. Written as DNA, the CDR3 is TGTGCCAGTAGTATAATGAGTCCCGGAAACACCATATATTTT. Encoded protein: CASSIMSPGNTIYF.

The chain links TRBV12-3 or TRBV12-4 to TRBJ1-4; D not resolved. Trimming took off 7 bases at V and 7 bases at J, with 13 bases between the two ends. The CDR3 is 13 amino acids. The CDR3 spells CASTFWVGEKLFF. DNA for the CDR3: TGTGCCAGCACTTTTTGGGTGGGTGAAAAACTGTTTTTT.

This sequence joins TRBV19 and TRBJ2-4, with D unresolved. V gave up 3 bases and J gave up 0 bases, with 6 bases separating them. The CDR3 runs 14 residues. Per the germline V gene, CDR1 is LNHDA and CDR2 is SQIVND (reference sequence). The CDR3 coding sequence is TGTGCCAGTAGTATGGCCTCAGCCAAAAACATTCAGTACTTC. Protein sequence: CASSMASAKNIQYF.

The chain employs TRBV5-4 and TRBJ1-1, with 7 bases that match TRBD1. Germline V gene data show CDR1 as SGHNT and CDR2 as YYREEE (reference sequence). The V and J ends lost 3 bases and 6 bases, in that order; junction bases with no gene match: 11. The length of the CDR3 is 15 residues. Written as DNA, the CDR3 is TGTGCCAGCAGCTGGGGACAGATCAAAGGGGCTGAAGCTTTCTTT. It translates to CASSWGQIKGAEAFF.

The chain has TRBV5-1 and TRBJ2-7, with 7 bases that match TRBD1. This CDR3 contains 13 residues. The ends lost 2 bases at V and 4 bases at J; junction bases unmatched: 3. Germline assignment: CDR1 SGHRS and CDR2 YFSETQ. The chain's CDR3 is CASSLEQGYEQYF. CDR3 sequence (DNA): TGCGCCAGCAGCTTAGAACAGGGGTACGAGCAGTACTTC.

The chain's CDR3 is CASSYDRVGGYTF. Written as DNA, the CDR3 is TGTGCCAGCAGTTACGACAGGGTGGGCGGCTACACCTTC. The rearrangement uses TRBV6-5 and TRBJ1-2; the match to TRBD1 covers 7 bases. J lost 8 bases, V lost 2 bases, and 5 bases had no gene match. CDR1 is MNHEY, CDR2 SVGAGI, per germline. The length of the CDR3 is 13 residues.

The chain employs TRBV6-5 and TRBJ2-5; TRBD2 aligns across 11 bases. The CDR3 contains 16 residues. Germline loops: CDR1 MNHEY, CDR2 SVGAGI. Losses at the gene ends were 0 bases for V and 5 bases for J; bases not matched to a gene: 5. The CDR3 coding sequence is TGTGCCAGCAGTTACTCTAGTCCTAGCGGGAGGGAGACCCAGTACTTC. Translated, it gives CASSYSSPSGRETQYF.

The rearrangement uses TRBV2 and TRBJ1-4, with D possibly TRBD1 on 5 matching bases. V dropped 2 bases and J dropped 8 bases, with 9 bases sitting between them. In germline, CDR1 is SNHLY, CDR2 FYNNEI. The CDR3 has 13 amino acids. The CDR3 here is CASSERGYEKLFF. The CDR3 DNA reads TGTGCCAGCAGTGAAAGGGGCTACGAAAAACTGTTTTTT.

The chain is built from TRBV3-1 (or the pseudogene TRBV3-2) and TRBJ1-6; 12 bases align to TRBD1. CDR1 is LGHDT, CDR2 YNNKEL, per germline (reference sequence). The ends lost 5 bases at V and 7 bases at J; junction bases unmatched: 6. The CDR3 loop spans 16 amino acids. CDR3 loop: CASSRGQGAGNSPLHF. The CDR3 coding sequence is TGTGCCAGCAGCAGGGGACAGGGGGCAGGAAATTCACCCCTCCACTTT.

The V call is TRBV15, the J call TRBJ1-4; 9 nucleotides line up with TRBD1. V trimming: 2 bases; J trimming: 0 bases; junction bases outside the gene matches: 10. Germline V CDR1 and CDR2: LNHNV, YYDKDF (reference sequence). The CDR3 sequence is 19 residues long. The CDR3, as DNA: TGTGCCACCAGCAGACCACCCGGACAGGGGATTGCAACTAATGAAAAACTGTTTTTT. This encodes CATSRPPGQGIATNEKLFF.

V and J are TRBV7-3 and TRBJ1-2, with 10 bases fitting TRBD1. CDR1 is SGHTA and CDR2 is FQGTGA in the germline V gene. V lost 5 bases, J lost 4 bases, and 10 bases stayed unmatched. The CDR3 runs to 16 residues. The CDR3 DNA reads as TGTGCCAGCAGCCAAGAGACAGGGGGCAACGGCTATGGCTACACCTTC. This encodes CASSQETGGNGYGYTF.

The genes are TRBV29-1 and TRBJ1-1; D remains ambiguous. Germline V gene data show CDR1 as SQVTM and CDR2 as ANQGSEA. The CDR3 runs 12 residues. V was cut by 5 bases and J by 1 base, with 8 bases left in between. The CDR3 DNA reads as TGCAGCGTTTGGCCACAGAACACTGAAGCTTTCTTT. It specifies CSVWPQNTEAFF.

The chain recombines TRBV12-3 or TRBV12-4 with TRBJ1-5, with D possibly being TRBD1 (5 bases). V was cut by 3 bases and J by 6 bases, with 9 bases left in between. This CDR3 is 13 amino acids long. The CDR3 protein is CASSLRDGQPQHF. The DNA for the CDR3 is TGTGCCAGCAGTTTGAGGGACGGTCAGCCCCAGCATTTT.

This clone has ten or more counts. The V call is TRBV5-1, the J call TRBJ2-7; the match to TRBD1 covers 9 bases. Germline values: CDR1 SGHRS, CDR2 YFSETQ. This CDR3 is 13 amino acids long. Losses at the gene ends were 7 bases for V and 6 bases for J; bases not matched to a gene: 8. In DNA form, the CDR3 reads TGCGCCAGCCATGCGGGACAGGGCGGCGAGCAGTACTTC. Protein product: CASHAGQGGEQYF.

This rearrangement joins TRBV5-1 to TRBJ1-1; weak D call: TRBD1 (6 bases). The CDR3 runs to 15 residues. Germline V gene lookup returns CDR1 SGHRS and CDR2 YFSETQ. The V and J ends lost 4 bases and 1 base respectively, with 14 bases between them. CDR3 sequence reads: CASSVYRARNTEAFF. The DNA for the CDR3 is TGCGCCAGCAGCGTCTACAGGGCGCGGAACACTGAAGCTTTCTTT.

The V call is TRBV19, the J call TRBJ1-1, with TRBD1 matching 7 bases. V was clipped by 5 bases and J by 1 base; unmatched bases: 1. The length of the CDR3 is 13 residues. CDR1 is LNHDA, CDR2 SQIVND, per germline (reference sequence). The CDR3 loop is CASSPGGNTEAFF. In DNA form, the CDR3 reads TGTGCCAGTAGTCCAGGGGGGAACACTGAAGCTTTCTTT. The full variable domain, in which reference TRBV19 and TRBJ1-1 provide the parts outside the CDR3, is DGGITQSPKYLFRKEGQNVTLSCEQNLNHDAMYWYRQDPGQGLRLIYYSQIVNDFQKGDIAEGYSVSREKKESFPLTVTSAQKNPTAFYLCASSPGGNTEAFFGQGTRLTVV.

This rearrangement joins TRBV7-9 to TRBJ2-7; D may match TRBD1 or TRBD2 (6 bases each). The germline V gene encodes CDR1 SEHNR and CDR2 FQNEAQ (reference sequence). Trimming took off 1 base at V and 3 bases at J, with 10 bases between the two ends. The CDR3 runs 14 residues. The DNA for the CDR3 is TGTGCCAGCAGCTTAGATGGGGGGCTCTACGAGCAGTACTTC. It translates to CASSLDGGLYEQYF.

This chain connects TRBV7-2 to TRBJ2-7, with 7 bases matching TRBD1. The germline CDR1 and CDR2 sequences are SGHTA and FQGNSA. The CDR3 has 15 amino acids. V lost 5 bases to trimming and J lost 2 bases; unmatched junction nucleotides: 9. The CDR3 DNA is TGTGCCAGCAGCACCCGGACAGGCCTAACCTACGAGCAGTACTTC. Its protein is CASSTRTGLTYEQYF.

Of note for this clone: Other DNA sequences in the sample encode the same CDR3. V gene TRBV12-3 or TRBV12-4 combines with J gene TRBJ1-4, with D uncertain. This CDR3 spans 11 amino acids. V was cut by 1 base and J by 7 bases, with 1 base left in between. CDR3 in amino acids: CASSLGEKLFF. DNA of the CDR3: TGTGCCAGCAGTTTAGGTGAAAAACTGTTTTTT.

The chain carries TRBV11-1 and TRBJ2-7, with TRBD2 identical over 8 bases. Trimming cost V 6 bases and J 2 bases; bases outside gene matches: 9. Per germline, CDR1 SGHAT and CDR2 FQDESV (reference sequence). The CDR3 length is 15 residues. CDR3 amino acids: CASSHTGTSPYEQYF. CDR3 nucleotides: TGTGCCAGCAGTCACACCGGGACTAGTCCCTACGAGCAGTACTTC.

V gene TRBV18 combines with J gene TRBJ1-1, with D uncertain. The CDR3 consists of 13 residues. Germline assignment: CDR1 KGHSH and CDR2 LQKENI. V was cut by 1 base and J by 1 base, with 4 bases left in between. DNA of the CDR3: TGTGCCAGCTCACCACTATCGAACACTGAAGCTTTCTTT. This gives the protein CASSPLSNTEAFF. Full variable domain (outside the CDR3, taken from reference TRBV18 and TRBJ1-1): NAGVMQNPRHLVRRRGQEARLRCSPMKGHSHVYWYRQLPEEGLKFMVYLQKENIIDESGMPKERFSAEFPKEGPSILRIQQVVRGDSAAYFCASSPLSNTEAFFGQGTRLTVV.

V gene TRBV7-2 combines with J gene TRBJ1-2; 7 bases match TRBD1. V gave up 0 bases and J gave up 1 base; unmatched junction bases: 8. The CDR3 covers 17 residues. From germline, CDR1 is SGHTA and CDR2 FQGNSA. The CDR3, as DNA: TGTGCCAGCAGCTTAGCCGGGACAGCCTTTAGTAACTATGGCTACACCTTC. Its translation: CASSLAGTAFSNYGYTF.

The chain recombines TRBV5-1 with TRBJ2-5; D gene ambiguous. V lost 2 bases to trimming and J lost 5 bases, with 7 bases between them. CDR3 length: 12 residues. Germline V CDR1 and CDR2: SGHRS, YFSETQ. The CDR3 bases are TGCGCCAGCAGCTTCTTGGGGGAGACCCAGTACTTC. This gives the protein CASSFLGETQYF.

The J gene is TRBJ2-1, the V gene TRBV30; D gene ambiguous. This CDR3 spans 14 amino acids. Germline V gene lookup returns CDR1 GTSNPN and CDR2 SVGIG (reference sequence). V dropped 4 bases and J dropped 6 bases, with 16 bases sitting between them. The CDR3 region is CAWTLNPEVNEQFF. CDR3 nucleotide sequence: TGTGCCTGGACCCTGAACCCTGAGGTCAATGAGCAGTTCTTC. Full variable domain (missing parts from reference TRBV30 and TRBJ2-1): SQTIHQWPATLVQPVGSPLSLECTVEGTSNPNLYWYRQAAGRGLQLLFYSVGIGQISSEVPQNLSASRPQDRQFILSSKKLLLSDSGFYLCAWTLNPEVNEQFFGPGTRLTVL.

This chain connects TRBV4-2 to TRBJ2-7; no reliable D call. Trimming removed 5 bases from V and 5 bases from J, with 10 bases in between. CDR1 is LGHNA, CDR2 YNFKEQ, per germline. The CDR3 covers 12 residues. CDR3 protein: CASSSAPHEQYF. CDR3 in DNA: TGTGCCAGCAGCTCGGCGCCCCACGAGCAGTACTTC.

The chain joins TRBV30 to TRBJ1-5, with D unclear. Germline-derived CDR1 and CDR2 are GTSNPN and SVGIG (reference sequence). This CDR3 region has 15 residues. With 3 bases removed from V and 3 bases from J, the gap between germline ends came to 15 bases. The chain's CDR3 is CAWSPPGSYNQPQHF. The CDR3 DNA reads as TGTGCCTGGAGCCCCCCCGGGTCCTACAATCAGCCCCAGCATTTT.